This is a list of T cell receptor beta chains from one sample in a study of cytomegalovirus exposure and HLA in healthy donors. Sequencing was performed with immunoSEQ multiplex PCR; in TCRdb, only in-frame clones are kept and a portion is missing. The sample yields about 99,000 clones, around 10% seen once. What was sequenced was PBMCs. The receptors originated from a middle-aged man in good health and CMV-seropositive. CDR3s include the opening cysteine and the closing phenylalanine or tryptophan. D genes are given only for firm matches. Clone size, where shown, is once, few, many, or a class for clones that have expanded.

j_gene | d_gene | abundance | v_gene | CDR3aa | CDR3nt
TRBJ1-1 | - | - | TRBV18 | CASSPSVVENTEAFF | TGTGCCAGCTCACCATCGGTAGTAGAGAACACTGAAGCTTTCTTT
TRBJ1-1 | - | few | TRBV7-9 | CASSSGQSMNTEAFF | TGTGCCAGCAGCAGTGGACAGTCCATGAACACTGAAGCTTTCTTT
TRBJ2-6 | TRBD2 | - | TRBV7-3 | CASSPYDRLAGGDGANVLTF | TGTGCCAGCAGCCCCTACGATAGACTAGCGGGAGGAGATGGGGCCAACGTCCTGACTTTC
TRBJ1-2 | TRBD1 | few | TRBV6-5 | CASSQTGGRGYTF | TGTGCCAGCAGTCAAACAGGGGGCCGGGGCTACACCTTC
TRBJ2-1 | - | once | TRBV14 | CASSQAARGEQFF | TGTGCCAGCAGCCAAGCTGCAAGGGGGGAGCAGTTCTTC
TRBJ2-4 | - | few | TRBV4-1 | CASSQTGLAKNIQYF | TGCGCCAGCAGCCAAACAGGGTTAGCCAAAAACATTCAGTACTTC
TRBJ2-7 | TRBD2 | once | TRBV7-9 | CASSSLAGGPNEQYF | TGTGCCAGCAGCTCGCTAGCGGGAGGGCCGAATGAGCAGTACTTC
TRBJ2-1 | TRBD2 | - | TRBV11-2 | CASSSLAGAYNEQFF | TGTGCCAGCAGCTCACTAGCGGGAGCTTACAATGAGCAGTTCTTC
TRBJ2-1 | TRBD2 | - | TRBV28 | CASRVASGRDYNEQFF | TGTGCCAGCAGGGTGGCTAGCGGGAGAGATTACAATGAGCAGTTCTTC
TRBJ2-7 | TRBD2 | few | TRBV4-1 | CASSHGTSGTYEQYF | TGCGCCAGCAGCCATGGGACTAGCGGGACCTACGAGCAGTACTTC
TRBJ1-5 | TRBD1 | few | TRBV5-8 | CASSQGQTSNQPQHF | TGTGCCAGCAGCCAGGGACAGACCAGCAATCAGCCCCAGCATTTT
TRBJ2-3 | TRBD2 | - | TRBV5-1 | CASSYQTSGTDTQYF | TGCGCCAGCAGTTACCAGACTAGCGGGACAGATACGCAGTATTTT
TRBJ2-7 | TRBD1 | - | TRBV28 | CASSPPTGGIANEQYF | TGTGCCAGCAGTCCCCCAACAGGGGGGATCGCCAACGAGCAGTACTTC
TRBJ1-1 | - | - | TRBV6-5 | CASSRGAEAFF | TGTGCCAGCAGCCGGGGGGCTGAAGCTTTCTTT
TRBJ2-1 | TRBD2 | few | TRBV28 | CASSLSGEGLDEQFF | TGTGCCAGCAGTTTAAGCGGGGAAGGACTAGATGAGCAGTTCTTC
TRBJ2-5 | TRBD1 | few | TRBV6-1 | CASSEVVGQGLRETQYF | TGTGCCAGCAGTGAAGTTGTCGGACAGGGATTAAGGGAGACCCAGTACTTC
TRBJ2-2 | TRBD1 | few | TRBV7-8 | CASINPGQGAPGELFF | TGTGCCAGCATCAATCCGGGACAGGGGGCTCCCGGGGAGCTGTTTTTT